This TCR beta chain was sequenced for a study of blood T cell repertoires in COVID-19. The CDR3 is 14 amino acids. V dropped 5 bases and J dropped 2; count of bases not matched to a gene: 5. CDR1 is SGHVS and CDR2 is FQNEAQ in the germline V gene. Produced via immunoSEQ multiplex PCR; TCRdb's table is partial and in-frame only. The table has 150,000 to 200,000 clones, roughly 87% seen once. This sequence joins TRBV7-8 and TRBJ1-1, with 7 bases fitting TRBD1. This clonotype originated in a woman in her seventies with acute or convalescent COVID-19. The sample consisted of peripheral blood. The CDR3 spells CASSRGGGNTEAFF. The CDR3 bases are TGTGCCAGCAGCCGAGGAGGGGGCAACACTGAAGCTTTCTTT.